A single sample is the source of the 9 T cell receptor beta chains below, sequenced in a study of shared clonotypes between healthy human individuals. The table came from immunoSEQ multiplex PCR; TCRdb's copy has only in-frame clones and leaves some out. The sample holds some 2,100,000 clones, approximately 96% seen once. The sample consisted of naive CD4+ T cells sorted from blood. Subset indicated: CD45RA+ positively selected. The receptors were sampled from a man aged 18 to 29 in good health.

The V call is TRBV7-3, the J call TRBJ2-1; D not certain. V was clipped by 5 bases and J by 5 bases, with 13 bases between them. Germline V gene lookup returns CDR1 SGHTA and CDR2 FQGTGA. The CDR3 spans 14 residues. CDR3 nucleotides: TGTGCCAGCAGCCAAACGCGATCGAACAATGAGCAGTTCTTC. This codes for CASSQTRSNNEQFF.

V is TRBV29-1 and J is TRBJ2-3; D may be TRBD2 (6 bases). Germline V gene lookup returns CDR1 SQVTM and CDR2 ANQGSEA. The ends were cut back, 4 bases at V and 7 bases at J, with 15 bases in the middle. The CDR3 contains 13 residues. The CDR3 spells CSVGQTGVYTQYF. The CDR3 DNA reads as TGCAGCGTTGGCCAGACGGGAGTCTATACGCAGTATTTT.

This chain connects TRBV28 to TRBJ2-7; the match to TRBD1 covers 7 bases. The CDR3 covers 12 residues. V lost 5 bases, J lost 6 bases, and 4 bases stayed unmatched. CDR1 and CDR2 from the germline V gene are MDHEN and SYDVKM. The CDR3 spells CASSEGDSEQYF. DNA of the CDR3: TGTGCCAGCAGTGAAGGGGACAGCGAGCAGTACTTC.

The rearrangement joins TRBV10-3 to TRBJ1-4, with TRBD1 identical over 8 bases. Germline CDR1 ENHRY, CDR2 SYGVKD. The V gene end was trimmed by 6 bases and the J gene end by 8 bases; junction bases not matched to a gene: 5. This CDR3 comprises 13 residues. The CDR3 coding sequence is TGTGCCATCAGCGGGACAGGACAGGAAAAACTGTTTTTT. Its protein is CAISGTGQEKLFF.

V is TRBV7-2 and J is TRBJ2-7; D is unresolved. Germline values: CDR1 SGHTA, CDR2 FQGNSA. The CDR3 has 13 residues. V dropped 5 bases and J dropped 7 bases, with 15 bases sitting between them. The CDR3 region is CASSQEVVPEQYF. CDR3 in DNA: TGTGCCAGCAGCCAAGAAGTTGTTCCAGAGCAGTACTTC.

The chain combines TRBV11-3 with TRBJ2-7, with D possibly being TRBD1 or TRBD2 (5 bases each). There are 13 residues in the CDR3. Germline-derived CDR1 and CDR2 are SGHNT and YENEEA. The ends were cut back, 3 bases at V and 2 bases at J, with 8 bases in the middle. CDR3 loop: CASSLRGTYEQYF. CDR3 coding DNA: TGTGCCAGCAGCTTGAGGGGAACCTACGAGCAGTACTTC.

Comments on this clone: Different DNA sequences within this sample yield the same CDR3. V and J are TRBV5-1 and TRBJ1-2, with 8 bases aligning to TRBD1. Looked up from germline, CDR1 is SGHRS and CDR2 is YFSETQ. The junction had 6 bases not matched to a gene; V was cut back by 4 bases and J by 7 bases. The CDR3 consists of 13 residues. CDR3 protein: CASSPAGGLGYTF. The CDR3 nucleotides read TGCGCCAGCAGCCCGGCAGGGGGCCTTGGCTACACCTTC.

The chain carries TRBV18 and TRBJ2-1; no reliable D call. This CDR3 spans 15 amino acids. V lost 3 bases, J lost 8 bases, and 17 bases lay in between. Germline CDR1 is KGHSH and CDR2 is LQKENI. CDR3: CASSPTQRRGDEQFF. CDR3 sequence (DNA): TGTGCCAGCTCACCGACGCAGCGCCGAGGCGATGAGCAGTTCTTC.

The rearrangement joins TRBV9 to TRBJ2-7; 7 nucleotides line up with TRBD2. The CDR3 covers 14 residues. Germline assignment: CDR1 SGDLS and CDR2 YYNGEE. With V trimmed by 2 bases and J by 5 bases, 7 bases remained unmatched. DNA of the CDR3: TGTGCCAGCAGCGTCGGGAGGAGGGACCACGAGCAGTACTTC. Its protein is CASSVGRRDHEQYF.